Shown below are 14 T cell receptor beta chains from a single sample sequenced in a study of long-term antiretroviral therapy in people with HIV. immunoSEQ v3.0 was run at survey level. Some clones are missing from TCRdb's copy, which holds only in-frame ones; the method was immunoSEQ multiplex PCR. The sample yields 22,000 or so clones, under 85% seen once. Source: unsorted PBMCs, taken 0.5 years before starting antiretroviral therapy. These receptors were obtained from a man between 40 and 49 years old with HIV.

The chain employs TRBV2 and TRBJ1-1; 7 bases align to TRBD1. Looked up from germline, CDR1 is SNHLY and CDR2 is FYNNEI. The CDR3 contains 14 residues. V lost 4 bases, J lost 5 bases, and 7 bases stayed unmatched. The chain's CDR3 is CASSVEGAQTEAFF. CDR3 DNA sequence: TGTGCCAGCAGTGTGGAGGGGGCGCAAACTGAAGCTTTCTTT.

The chain joins TRBV25-1 to TRBJ2-7; D possibly matches TRBD1 or TRBD2 (6 bases each). Germline V gives CDR1 MGHDK, CDR2 SYGVNS. Trimming took 1 base from V and 7 from J, leaving 14 bases between them. CDR3 length: 14 residues. CDR3 protein: CASSESSRGQEQYF. The CDR3 nucleotides read TGTGCCAGCAGTGAATCGTCCCGGGGGCAGGAGCAGTACTTC.

The chain couples TRBV7-9 to TRBJ2-7; 7 nucleotides align to TRBD1. The length of the CDR3 is 15 residues. With 5 bases clipped from V and 3 bases from J, the junction kept 10 bases outside the gene matches. Germline V gives CDR1 SEHNR, CDR2 FQNEAQ (reference sequence). DNA of the CDR3: TGTGCCAGCAGCGCACCGGGACAGTTGCTCTACGAGCAGTACTTC. Amino acid sequence: CASSAPGQLLYEQYF.

This clone came up once. The chain employs TRBV27 and TRBJ1-2, with D perhaps matching TRBD1 (5 bases). The V gene lost 3 bases and the J gene lost 8 bases, with 19 bases spanning the gap. This CDR3 region has 15 residues. The germline V gene has CDR1 MNHEY and CDR2 SMNVEV (reference sequence). CDR3 bases: TGTGCCAGCAGTTTTCAGAACGTCAGGGCTCAAGGCTACACCTTC. Protein sequence: CASSFQNVRAQGYTF.

J is TRBJ1-2 and V is TRBV5-1; TRBD1 aligns across 10 bases. Trimming removed 4 bases from V and 3 bases from J; junction bases left unmatched: 9. This CDR3 has 16 amino acids. Germline V gene lookup returns CDR1 SGHRS and CDR2 YFSETQ. CDR3 region: CASSPRRGTGDYGYTF. In DNA, the CDR3 is TGCGCCAGCAGCCCCCGGAGAGGGACAGGGGACTATGGCTACACCTTC.

The rearrangement joins TRBV2 to TRBJ1-1; 7 positions match TRBD1. The J segment lost 4 bases and the V segment lost 7 bases, leaving 6 bases of the junction unmatched. The CDR3 runs to 13 residues. Looked up from germline, CDR1 is SNHLY and CDR2 is FYNNEI. The CDR3 nucleotides are TGTGCCAGCAATAAACAGGGGAGCACTGAAGCTTTCTTT. Translated, it gives CASNKQGSTEAFF.

The gene calls are TRBV5-1 and TRBJ2-7; D gene uncertain. Germline V gives CDR1 SGHRS, CDR2 YFSETQ. Trimming pared 4 bases from V and 0 bases from J, leaving 11 bases between. This CDR3 is built from 14 residues. For the CDR3, the DNA is TGCGCCAGCAGCCCTAAAGGGCCCTCCTACGAGCAGTACTTC. Its translation: CASSPKGPSYEQYF.

The genes are TRBV9 and TRBJ1-5, with D uncertain. The germline gives CDR1 SGDLS, CDR2 YYNGEE. This CDR3 contains 14 residues. The ends were cut back, 4 bases at V and 1 base at J, with 9 bases in the middle. The CDR3 nucleotides read TGTGCCAGCAGCATGGACGGAAGCAATCAGCCCCAGCATTTT. Protein: CASSMDGSNQPQHF.

The chain has TRBV7-2 and TRBJ2-1, with unresolved D. This CDR3 has 12 amino acids. CDR1 and CDR2 (germline): SGHTA, FQGNSA. V was trimmed by 2 bases and J by 4 bases, leaving 3 bases between them. CDR3 sequence reads: CASSLRYNEQFF. CDR3 DNA sequence: TGTGCCAGCAGCTTAAGGTACAATGAGCAGTTCTTC. The whole variable domain, remainder taken from reference TRBV7-2 and TRBJ2-1, is GAGVSQSPSNKVTEKGKDVELRCDPISGHTALYWYRQSLGQGLEFLIYFQGNSAPDKSGLPSDRFSAERTGGSVSTLTIQRTQQEDSAVYLCASSLRYNEQFFGPGTRLTVL.

In this sample, this clone turned up a few times. The CDR3, as DNA: TGTGCCAGCAGCCGACAGGGCCAGAGGACTGAAGCTTTCTTT. Its translation: CASSRQGQRTEAFF. V usage is TRBV7-9 and J usage is TRBJ1-1; 7 positions agree with TRBD1. The CDR3 runs to 14 residues. CDR1 is SEHNR, CDR2 FQNEAQ, per germline (reference sequence). J lost 5 bases, V lost 5 bases, and 8 bases had no gene match.

The rearrangement links TRBV18 to TRBJ1-4; tentatively, D is TRBD1 (6 bases). The germline V and J ends were trimmed by 2 bases and 4 bases, with 17 bases remaining between them. The CDR3 runs 17 residues. Germline V gene data show CDR1 as KGHSH and CDR2 as LQKENI. The CDR3 protein is CASSPAGALGHNEKLFF. The CDR3 DNA follows: TGTGCCAGCTCACCAGCAGGGGCACTCGGACATAATGAAAAACTGTTTTTT.

This chain links TRBV18 with TRBJ1-3; unclear D gene. This CDR3 is built from 15 residues. Per germline, CDR1 KGHSH and CDR2 LQKENI. V lost 0 bases and J lost 0, with 6 bases in between. This CDR3 reads CASSPPVGSGNTIYF. CDR3 nucleotides: TGTGCCAGCTCACCACCGGTTGGCTCTGGAAACACCATATATTTT.

The chain carries TRBV7-9 and TRBJ2-7, with 8 bases identical to TRBD2. The CDR3 runs 15 residues. Germline V CDR1 and CDR2: SEHNR, FQNEAQ (reference sequence). Trimming at V came to 5 bases and at J to 4 bases, leaving 10 bases not matched to a gene. The CDR3 protein is CASSLIGGLAYEQYF. The CDR3 DNA is TGTGCCAGCAGCCTGATCGGAGGACTAGCTTACGAGCAGTACTTC.

This sequence joins TRBV5-6 and TRBJ1-1; perhaps TRBD1 as D (6 bases). Germline CDR1 and CDR2: SGHDT and YYEEEE. Trimming cost V 3 bases and J 4 bases, with 13 bases left between them. This CDR3 spans 14 amino acids. CDR3 nucleotide sequence: TGTGCCAGCAGCTCTACAGGGCAGCTCACTGAAGCTTTCTTT. Protein: CASSSTGQLTEAFF.